The rows below give T cell receptor beta chains drawn from one sample of a study of cytomegalovirus exposure and HLA in healthy donors. Libraries were prepared by immunoSEQ multiplex PCR; TCRdb keeps only in-frame clonotypes and omits some of them. The table lists more than 80,000 clones, approximately 75% of them singletons. The sample comprised PBMCs. Receptors were obtained from a woman in her seventies in good health and CMV-seropositive. The CDR3 runs from the conserved cysteine through the conserved F or W. D genes are given only for firm matches. Clone size is shown for a subset of rows, as once, few, many or a class of expanded clone.

v_call,d_call,clone_size,j_call,cdr3_nt,cdr3_aa
TRBV5-4,TRBD2,.,TRBJ2-5,TGTGCCAGCAGCCGCGGGACTAGCCTTCAAGAGACCCAGTACTTC,CASSRGTSLQETQYF
TRBV10-3,TRBD2,.,TRBJ2-3,TGTGCCATCAACCTAGCGGGTACAGATACGCAGTATTTT,CAINLAGTDTQYF
TRBV9,TRBD1,.,TRBJ1-2,TGTGCCAGTGCCGTGACAGGGAGCGGCTACACCTTC,CASAVTGSGYTF
TRBV10-3,TRBD2,.,TRBJ2-3,TGTGCCATCAGTGAAACAACTAGCGGCACAGATACGCAGTATTTT,CAISETTSGTDTQYF
TRBV4-1,.,.,TRBJ1-1,TGCGCCAGCAGCCAAGGCCCTCTTCGGACAGTCACTGAAGCTTTCTTT,CASSQGPLRTVTEAFF
TRBV20-1,.,.,TRBJ2-3,TGCGGTGTTAACACAGATACGCAGTATTTT,CGVNTDTQYF
TRBV27,.,.,TRBJ2-5,TGTGCCAGCAGTCCAACCTGGTTAGCCCAAGAGACCCAGTACTTC,CASSPTWLAQETQYF
TRBV6-1,TRBD2,.,TRBJ2-4,TGTGCCAGCAGTGTCCGGACTAGCGGGGGAAACATTCAGTACTTC,CASSVRTSGGNIQYF
TRBV19,TRBD2,.,TRBJ2-2,TGTGCCAGTCAGGGACTAGCTGGCACCGGGGAGCTGTTTTTT,CASQGLAGTGELFF
TRBV7-9,TRBD1,.,TRBJ1-4,TGTGCCAGCAGCTTAGAGGGGGCGTTGGCACCTATTTTT,CASSLEGALAPIF
TRBV7-3,TRBD2,few,TRBJ2-6,TGTGCCAGCAGCTTAAATCCTGGGGGGGCTGGGGCCAACGTCCTGACTTTC,CASSLNPGGAGANVLTF
TRBV18,TRBD1,.,TRBJ2-7,TGTGCCAGCTCACCTCCGGACAGGGTATCTCGGGAGCAGTACTTC,CASSPPDRVSREQYF
TRBV4-2,.,.,TRBJ1-1,TGTGCCAGCAGCCAAACCAGGGGTGGGAACACTGAAGCTTTCTTT,CASSQTRGGNTEAFF
TRBV7-2,TRBD1,few,TRBJ2-7,TGTGCCAGCAGCAGCACCGGGACAGTCTCCTACGAGCAGTACTTC,CASSSTGTVSYEQYF
TRBV5-4,TRBD1,few,TRBJ2-1,TGTGCCAGCAGCTTGGATCCAGGGGGCAACAATGAGCAGTTCTTC,CASSLDPGGNNEQFF
TRBV28,.,.,TRBJ2-1,TGTGCCAGCAGTTCAACAGGGTACGACCACAATGAGCAGTTCTTC,CASSSTGYDHNEQFF
TRBV2,.,.,TRBJ2-3,TGTGCCAGCAACGGTGATGGGGCCACAGATACGCAGTATTTT,CASNGDGATDTQYF
TRBV11-2,TRBD1,.,TRBJ1-1,TGTGCCAGCAGCTTGAGGGGGCCCTCCCCTACTGAAGCTTTCTTT,CASSLRGPSPTEAFF
TRBV4-3,TRBD1,.,TRBJ1-1,TGCGCCAGCAGCCAAGATTCGGGACAGGGGGTGGACACTGAAGCTTTCTTT,CASSQDSGQGVDTEAFF
TRBV5-1,.,.,TRBJ2-5,TGCGCCAGCTGTCCCGGGGGGCTCCAAGAGACCCAGTACTTC,CASCPGGLQETQYF
TRBV7-9,.,once,TRBJ1-3,TGTGCCAGCAGCTCCCTTCCCGGACTGGGTGGAAACACCATATATTTT,CASSSLPGLGGNTIYF
TRBV7-9,TRBD1,.,TRBJ1-1,TGTGCCAGCAGCTTAGCGAGGGGGCAAATTGAAGCTTTCTTT,CASSLARGQIEAFF
TRBV7-2,.,.,TRBJ1-2,TGTGCCAGCAGCAAGGTGGAGGGGAGCTATGGCTACACCTTC,CASSKVEGSYGYTF
TRBV27,TRBD2,.,TRBJ2-2,TGTGCCAGCAGCAGACTAGCGGGAGGTCCCGGGGAGCTGTTTTTT,CASSRLAGGPGELFF
TRBV13,.,.,TRBJ2-1,TGTGCCAGGGGGCCGGGACAATTTAACAATGAGCAGTTCTTC,CARGPGQFNNEQFF
TRBV6-6,TRBD1,.,TRBJ1-2,TGTGCCAGCAGTTCTACAGGGGGCGTTAACTATGGCTACACCTTC,CASSSTGGVNYGYTF
TRBV4-1,TRBD2,.,TRBJ2-5,TGCGCCAGCAGCCCGCCCCTAGCGGGAGGGCGGAAGACCCAGTACTTC,CASSPPLAGGRKTQYF
TRBV7-6,TRBD2,.,TRBJ2-1,TGTGCCAGCAGCTTAGAGCGGGGCCACAATGAGCAGTTCTTC,CASSLERGHNEQFF
TRBV6-5,.,.,TRBJ1-4,TGTGCCAGCACCGGGAGTAATGAAAAACTGTTTTTT,CASTGSNEKLFF
TRBV6-6,TRBD2,.,TRBJ2-7,TGTGCCAGCACCTGGACTAGCGGGAGTTACGAGCAGTACTTC,CASTWTSGSYEQYF
TRBV7-9,TRBD1,few,TRBJ2-2,TGTGCCAGCAGCTACCGGGACAGAGGTTGGACCGGGGAGCTGTTTTTT,CASSYRDRGWTGELFF
TRBV10-1,.,.,TRBJ2-3,TGCGCCAGCAGTGAAATCCGGTCAACAGATACGCAGTATTTT,CASSEIRSTDTQYF
TRBV6-1,.,.,TRBJ1-1,TGTGCCAGCAGTGAACGGGACACCCACACTGAAGCTTTCTTT,CASSERDTHTEAFF
TRBV28,.,.,TRBJ1-2,TGTGCCAGCAGTTTATCGGGGAGCTATGGCTACACCTTC,CASSLSGSYGYTF
TRBV4-1,TRBD1,few,TRBJ2-7,TGCGCCAGCAGCAGGGCGACAGGGGAGAGCGAGCAGTACTTC,CASSRATGESEQYF
TRBV9,.,.,TRBJ1-5,TGTGCCAGCAGCGTAGCCAATAGCAATCAGCCCCAGCATTTT,CASSVANSNQPQHF
TRBV4-1,.,few,TRBJ2-7,TGCGCCAGCAGCCCATCGGCGGGGAATTCCTACGAGCAGTACTTC,CASSPSAGNSYEQYF
TRBV27,TRBD1,.,TRBJ2-1,TGTGCCAGCAGGGAGGGACAGGGGACCTACAATGAGCAGTTCTTC,CASREGQGTYNEQFF
TRBV9,.,few,TRBJ2-7,TGTGCCAGCAGCGTACAGGGAACGGCAGCCTTGAGCGAGCAGTACTTC,CASSVQGTAALSEQYF
TRBV7-9,.,.,TRBJ1-4,TGTTCCAGCAGTGTGGGGGGGACTAATGAAAAACTGTTTTTT,CSSSVGGTNEKLFF
TRBV7-3,TRBD2,few,TRBJ2-3,TGTGCCAGCAGCGGGAGCGGGGGTGGTATTACGAGCACAGATACGCAGTATTTT,CASSGSGGGITSTDTQYF
TRBV6-5,TRBD1,.,TRBJ2-5,TGTGCCAGCAGTTCTCAGGGGGTGAGGGAGCAGTACTTC,CASSSQGVREQYF
TRBV6-1,TRBD2,.,TRBJ2-1,TGTGCCAGCAGTGAATTGCGGGGGACCTACAATGAGCAGTTCTTC,CASSELRGTYNEQFF
TRBV5-4,.,.,TRBJ2-5,TGTGCCAGCAGCTCACCCCCGGGGCGGGGACGACAAGAGACCCAGTACTTC,CASSSPPGRGRQETQYF
TRBV11-2,.,.,TRBJ2-2,TGTGCCAGCAGCCCCCGGGTGATCGGGGAGCTGTTTTTT,CASSPRVIGELFF
TRBV4-3,TRBD1,few,TRBJ1-2,TGCGCCAGCAGCCAACCCGACAGGGATTACTATGGCTACACCTTC,CASSQPDRDYYGYTF
TRBV2,TRBD1,.,TRBJ2-3,TGTGCCAGCAGCCAGGGACAGTTAACAGATACGCAGTATTTT,CASSQGQLTDTQYF
TRBV7-2,TRBD1,once,TRBJ1-4,TGTGCCAGCAGCCCACAGGGGAATTCAGGGAAACTGTTTTTT,CASSPQGNSGKLFF
TRBV13,.,.,TRBJ2-3,TGTGCCAGCAGCTTCGACCTTGGGGGGAGGACAGATACGCAGTATTTT,CASSFDLGGRTDTQYF
TRBV19,.,few,TRBJ2-6,TGTGCCAGTAGTATTTCCGGGGATCGTGGGACCAACGTCCTGACTTTC,CASSISGDRGTNVLTF
TRBV19,TRBD1,.,TRBJ2-2,TGTGCCAGTAGTAAGCAAAGGGACAGCCCGAACACCGGGGAGCTGTTTTTT,CASSKQRDSPNTGELFF
TRBV5-4,TRBD2,.,TRBJ2-7,TGTGCCAGCAGCTTGGCTAGCGGGTTCCCCTACGAGCAGTACTTC,CASSLASGFPYEQYF
TRBV6-5,.,.,TRBJ1-2,.,CASSYWGDGTSF
TRBV19,.,few,TRBJ2-7,TGTGCCAGTAGTAGGGGGGTAGCCTACGAGCAGTACTTC,CASSRGVAYEQYF